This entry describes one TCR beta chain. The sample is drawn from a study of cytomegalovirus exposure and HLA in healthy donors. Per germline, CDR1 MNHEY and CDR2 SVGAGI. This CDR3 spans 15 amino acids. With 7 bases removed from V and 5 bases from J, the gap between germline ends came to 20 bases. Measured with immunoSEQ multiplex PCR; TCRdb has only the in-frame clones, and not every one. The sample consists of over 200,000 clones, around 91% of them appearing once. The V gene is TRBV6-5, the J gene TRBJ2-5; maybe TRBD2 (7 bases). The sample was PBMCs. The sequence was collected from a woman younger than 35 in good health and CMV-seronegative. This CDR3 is CASTPGGGQGETQYF. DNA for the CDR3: TGTGCCAGCACCCCGGGAGGAGGGCAGGGGGAGACCCAGTACTTC.